The 31 T cell receptor beta chains below were found in one sample sequenced in a study of blood T cells in healthy people across ages. A second PCR of roughly 7 to 11 cycles used a sample-barcoded 5' primer and a J-beta primer mix. TCRdb reanalysed the 5' RACE reads using MiXCR and keeps one entry per CDR3 protein. The table lists around 1.5 million distinct CDR3 sequences, roughly 59% of them singletons, with 5.5% to 8% in the top ten. The sequenced sample was blood. These receptors were obtained from a man in his late teens or twenties in good health.

The rearrangement uses TRBV13 and TRBJ2-3; 8 positions agree with TRBD1. V shed 5 bases and J 2 bases; nucleotides not matched to a gene: 9. The CDR3 has 16 residues. CDR1 and CDR2 (germline): PRHDT, FYEKMQ (reference sequence). As DNA, the CDR3 is TGTGCCAGCAGCCCATCGGACAGGGACATCACAGATACGCAGTATTTT. Protein product: CASSPSDRDITDTQYF.

The chain employs TRBV2 and TRBJ2-3, with D possibly being TRBD2 (5 bases). Between the trimmed V and J ends, which lost 4 bases and 1 base, there was a span of 12 bases. The germline CDR1 and CDR2 sequences are SNHLY and FYNNEI. The CDR3 contains 15 residues. CDR3 residues: CASSGRLQRTDTQYF. CDR3 sequence (DNA): TGTGCCAGCAGTGGGAGGTTGCAGCGCACAGATACGCAGTATTTT.

The rearrangement joins TRBV12-3 or TRBV12-4 to TRBJ1-6; D might be TRBD1 (5 bases). This CDR3 has 15 residues. Trimming pared 3 bases from V and 8 bases from J, leaving 14 bases between. CDR3 in DNA: TGTGCCAGCAGTTTTCAGGGATTAAGGGATTCACCCCTCCACTTT. It codes for CASSFQGLRDSPLHF.

In its sample, this clonotype was seen a few times. The gene calls are TRBV28 and TRBJ1-2; D uncertain. The CDR3 has 14 residues. Germline-derived CDR1 and CDR2 are MDHEN and SYDVKM. The V and J ends lost 2 bases and 6 bases respectively, with 13 bases between them. The CDR3 coding sequence is TGTGCCAGCAGTTTAGTTTTGGGGATTGATGGCTACACCTTC. It specifies CASSLVLGIDGYTF.

The chain joins TRBV14 to TRBJ1-2; D is unresolved. Between the trimmed V and J ends, which lost 0 bases and 4 bases, there was a span of 15 bases. The CDR3 has 16 residues. Germline loops: CDR1 SGHDN, CDR2 FVKESK. The CDR3 here is CASSQDASGNVYGYTF. The CDR3 nucleotides read TGTGCCAGCAGCCAAGATGCGTCCGGGAATGTCTATGGCTACACCTTC.

This rearrangement joins TRBV3-1 to TRBJ2-7; no clear D. V was pared by 4 bases and J by 2 bases, with 12 bases between. Germline V gene data show CDR1 as LGHDT and CDR2 as YNNKEL (reference sequence). The CDR3 consists of 14 residues. The CDR3: CASSPPSLTYEQYF. The CDR3 bases are TGTGCCAGCAGCCCACCTTCTCTCACCTACGAGCAGTACTTC.

V is TRBV3-1 and J is TRBJ2-1; TRBD2 agrees at 9 bases. Germline assignment: CDR1 LGHDT and CDR2 YNNKEL (reference sequence). The CDR3 covers 15 residues. Unmatched junction bases numbered 11, after V lost 4 bases and J lost 10 bases. CDR3 residues: CASSPLSGGLWEQFF. CDR3 sequence (DNA): TGTGCCAGCAGCCCACTTAGCGGGGGCCTTTGGGAGCAGTTCTTC.

This clonotype was seen a few times. The chain combines TRBV4-1 with TRBJ2-5; no reliable D call. Germline V gene sequence: CDR1 MGHRA, CDR2 YSYEKL. This CDR3 has 13 residues. V dropped 0 bases and J dropped 4 bases, with 6 bases sitting between them. CDR3 sequence reads: CASSQDEAETQYF. CDR3 nucleotides: TGCGCCAGCAGCCAAGATGAGGCAGAGACCCAGTACTTC.

This chain joins TRBV7-8 and TRBJ2-5, with D hard to call. With 4 bases removed from V and 4 bases from J, the gap between germline ends came to 10 bases. This CDR3 region has 13 residues. Germline-derived CDR1 and CDR2 are SGHVS and FQNEAQ. The CDR3 sequence is CASSSLSGETQYF. CDR3 coding DNA: TGTGCCAGCAGCTCCTTGTCGGGAGAGACCCAGTACTTC. Complete variable domain (other parts from reference TRBV7-8 and TRBJ2-5): GAGVSQSPRYKVAKRGQDVALRCDPISGHVSLFWYQQALGQGPEFLTYFQNEAQLDKSGLPSDRFFAERPEGSVSTLKIQRTQQEDSAVYLCASSSLSGETQYFGPGTRLLVL.

The chain joins TRBV2 to TRBJ2-7; maybe TRBD2 (5 bases). Per the germline V gene, CDR1 is SNHLY and CDR2 is FYNNEI. V was pared by 7 bases and J by 2 bases, with 15 bases between. The CDR3 length is 14 residues. The DNA for the CDR3 is TGTGCCAGCACCCCCGAGGGTTCACCCTACGAGCAGTACTTC. This encodes CASTPEGSPYEQYF.

This clonotype was observed a few times. This chain links TRBV3-1 with TRBJ2-7, with D perhaps TRBD1 (6 bases). The length of the CDR3 is 15 residues. Germline CDR1 and CDR2: LGHDT and YNNKEL (reference sequence). Trimming cost V 4 bases and J 2 bases, with 15 bases left between them. CDR3 residues: CASSRTGIYPYEQYF. The CDR3 DNA follows: TGTGCCAGCAGCCGTACAGGGATTTATCCCTACGAGCAGTACTTC.

J is TRBJ1-6 and V is TRBV12-3 or TRBV12-4; D is unclear. With 6 bases removed from V and 4 bases from J, the gap between germline ends came to 10 bases. The CDR3 spans 14 residues. CDR3 in DNA: TGTGCCAGCAGCCGGCAGTCTTATAATTCACCCCTCCACTTT. This sequence encodes CASSRQSYNSPLHF.

A few counts support this clonotype. The chain uses TRBV25-1 and TRBJ2-1, with 10 bases identical to TRBD2. The J segment lost 9 bases and the V segment lost 10 bases, leaving 12 bases of the junction unmatched. The germline V gene has CDR1 MGHDK and CDR2 SYGVNS. This CDR3 region has 14 residues. Written as DNA, the CDR3 is TGTGCCACCAGCGGGCTAGCGGGAGTTCCTGAGCAGTTCTTC. Protein sequence: CATSGLAGVPEQFF.

The rearrangement uses TRBV5-1 and TRBJ2-1; possible D gene TRBD2, 5 bases. V was trimmed by 0 bases and J by 1 base, leaving 20 bases between them. Germline V gene data show CDR1 as SGHRS and CDR2 as YFSETQ. The CDR3 runs to 19 residues. This CDR3 reads CASSLGLSFGLDSYNEQFF. The CDR3, as DNA: TGCGCCAGCAGCTTGGGTCTGTCGTTCGGACTTGATTCCTACAATGAGCAGTTCTTC. The full variable domain, its missing parts supplied by reference TRBV5-1 and TRBJ2-1, is KAGVTQTPRYLIKTRGQQVTLSCSPISGHRSVSWYQQTPGQGLQFLFEYFSETQRNKGNFPGRFSGRQFSNSRSEMNVSTLELGDSALYLCASSLGLSFGLDSYNEQFFGPGTRLTVL.

The J gene is TRBJ2-1, the V gene TRBV11-2, with no clear D. Germline V CDR1 and CDR2: SGHAT, FQNNGV. V lost 1 base and J 10 bases, leaving 11 bases between the germline ends. This CDR3 is built from 13 residues. The CDR3 nucleotides are TGTGCCAGCAGCTTAGCACATTCCTACGAGCAGTTCTTC. Translation: CASSLAHSYEQFF.

This clonotype has only a few counts. The chain joins TRBV29-1 to TRBJ2-1; D remains unclear. Trimming removed 4 bases at V and 2 bases at J, with 12 bases between. In germline, CDR1 is SQVTM, CDR2 ANQGSEA. The CDR3 runs to 14 residues. The CDR3 region is CSVASDNTYNEQFF. The DNA of the CDR3 is TGCAGCGTTGCGTCCGACAATACCTACAATGAGCAGTTCTTC.

This clonotype was seen only a few times. CDR3 amino acids: CASSLAVGTDTQYF. In DNA, the CDR3 is TGTGCCAGCAGCTTAGCGGTCGGGACAGATACGCAGTATTTT. The chain joins TRBV7-8 to TRBJ2-3; no clear D gene. The CDR3 is made up of 14 amino acids. Deletions cut 0 bases from V and 3 bases from J, with 7 bases between. CDR1 and CDR2 (germline): SGHVS, FQNEAQ.

Only a few counts were recorded for this clonotype. The chain recombines TRBV18 with TRBJ2-4; TRBD2 matches 8 bases. V dropped 2 bases and J dropped 0; count of bases not matched to a gene: 3. Germline V gives CDR1 KGHSH, CDR2 LQKENI. This CDR3 region has 16 residues. This chain's CDR3 is CASSPTSGLAKNIQYF. CDR3 DNA: TGTGCCAGCTCACCAACTAGCGGCTTAGCCAAAAACATTCAGTACTTC.

The chain links TRBV29-1 to TRBJ2-5, with TRBD1 matching over 8 bases. Unmatched junction bases numbered 8, after V lost 4 bases and J lost 4 bases. The CDR3 loop spans 14 amino acids. Germline CDR1 SQVTM, CDR2 ANQGSEA. Here the CDR3 DNA reads TGCAGCGTTGTTACCGGACAGGGAGTAGAGACCCAGTACTTC. Translating gives CSVVTGQGVETQYF.

This clonotype has only a few counts. The rearrangement links TRBV12-3 or TRBV12-4 to TRBJ2-5; 8 bases map to TRBD2. V lost 7 bases and J lost 1; bases outside the gene matches: 8. The CDR3 loop spans 15 amino acids. The CDR3 nucleotides read TGTGCCAGCATCCCCAACGGGGGGGGCCAAGAGACCCAGTACTTC. Residues: CASIPNGGGQETQYF.

This chain connects TRBV4-2 to TRBJ1-1; 9 nucleotides match TRBD1. CDR1 and CDR2 (germline): LGHNA, YNFKEQ. The CDR3 covers 16 residues. The ends lost 4 bases at V and 1 base at J; junction bases unmatched: 7. The CDR3 here is CASSPSQGAENTEAFF. As DNA, the CDR3 is TGTGCCAGCAGCCCATCACAGGGGGCCGAGAACACTGAAGCTTTCTTT.

This clonotype was observed a single time. This chain uses TRBV20-1 with TRBJ2-1, with 7 bases aligning to TRBD2. This CDR3 is 15 amino acids long. The trim removed 3 bases at V and 4 bases at J, leaving 9 bases unmatched. CDR1 is DFQATT, CDR2 SNEGSKA, per germline (reference sequence). The CDR3 spells CSASPIAGGYNEQFF. The DNA for the CDR3 is TGCAGTGCTAGCCCCATAGCGGGCGGATACAATGAGCAGTTCTTC.

The V and J genes are TRBV4-3 and TRBJ1-4; tentative D call: TRBD1 (5 bases). Trimming removed 4 bases from V and 7 bases from J, with 16 bases in between. The CDR3 length is 15 residues. From germline, CDR1 is LGHNA and CDR2 YSLEER. The DNA of the CDR3 is TGCGCCAGCAGCCTATCCAGAAATAGGGGTGAAAAACTGTTTTTT. As protein: CASSLSRNRGEKLFF.

The rearrangement links TRBV12-3 or TRBV12-4 to TRBJ2-3, with no clear D. The V end was cut by 6 bases, the J end by 0 bases, with 16 bases between. This CDR3 region has 16 residues. CDR3 nucleotide sequence: TGTGCCAGCAGCTTGGCTAGAATTTTTAGCACAGATACGCAGTATTTT. Amino acids: CASSLARIFSTDTQYF.

The rearrangement uses TRBV7-9 and TRBJ2-4, with TRBD2 matching over 12 bases. The V gene end was trimmed by 4 bases and the J gene end by 3 bases; junction bases not matched to a gene: 10. This CDR3 region has 18 residues. Germline V gene data show CDR1 as SEHNR and CDR2 as FQNEAQ (reference sequence). CDR3 in amino acids: CASSSPLAGGPVKNIQYF. For the CDR3, the DNA is TGTGCCAGCAGCTCCCCCCTAGCGGGGGGGCCGGTCAAAAACATTCAGTACTTC.

This clonotype has just a few counts. The CDR3: CAISEAGTDSSFGYTF. The CDR3 nucleotides are TGTGCCATCAGTGAGGCCGGGACAGACTCCTCCTTTGGCTACACCTTC. The V call is TRBV10-3, the J call TRBJ1-2, with 7 bases lining up with TRBD1. There are 16 residues in the CDR3. V lost 2 bases and J lost 7; bases outside the gene matches: 13. CDR1 and CDR2 (germline): ENHRY, SYGVKD.

This clonotype was seen a single time. The rearrangement links TRBV12-5 to TRBJ2-1, with 12 bases aligning to TRBD2. With 4 bases clipped from V and 6 bases from J, the junction kept 4 bases outside the gene matches. The germline gives CDR1 LGHNT, CDR2 FRNRAP. The CDR3 contains 15 residues. DNA for the CDR3: TGTGCTAGTGGTTGGGGACTAGCGGGTGTCAATGAGCAGTTCTTC. It specifies CASGWGLAGVNEQFF. The entire variable domain, with the rest obtained from reference TRBV12-5 and TRBJ2-1, is as follows: DARVTQTPRHKVTEMGQEVTMRCQPILGHNTVFWYRQTMMQGLELLAYFRNRAPLDDSGMPKDRFSAEMPDATLATLKIQPSEPRDSAVYFCASGWGLAGVNEQFFGPGTRLTVL.

The rearrangement uses TRBV7-9 and TRBJ2-3; 13 bases agree with TRBD2. CDR3 length: 16 residues. After removal of 3 bases from V and 6 bases from J, the junction contained 6 bases not matched to a gene. Germline loops: CDR1 SEHNR, CDR2 FQNEAQ (reference sequence). CDR3 in DNA: TGTGCCAGCAGCTTGACTAGCGGGAGGCCTTCGGATACGCAGTATTTT. Translated: CASSLTSGRPSDTQYF. The full variable domain, with the rest looked up from reference TRBV7-9 and TRBJ2-3, is DTGVSQNPRHKITKRGQNVTFRCDPISEHNRLYWYRQTLGQGPEFLTYFQNEAQLEKSRLLSDRFSAERPKGSFSTLEIQRTEQGDSAMYLCASSLTSGRPSDTQYFGPGTRLTVL.

The rearrangement uses TRBV12-3 or TRBV12-4 and TRBJ2-3; 8 bases are shared with TRBD2. V was pared by 3 bases and J by 2 bases, with 7 bases of the junction left unmatched. This CDR3 spans 16 amino acids. The DNA for the CDR3 is TGTGCCAGCAGTTTGGGGGCGGGGGGCCACACAGATACGCAGTATTTT. The encoded protein is CASSLGAGGHTDTQYF.

This chain links TRBV27 with TRBJ2-1, with 8 nucleotides matching TRBD2. Germline CDR1 reads MNHEY; CDR2 reads SMNVEV (reference sequence). The trim removed 6 bases at V and 5 bases at J, leaving 12 bases unmatched. The CDR3 loop spans 16 amino acids. The CDR3 region has the DNA TGTGCCAGCAGCTCCTTAACCGGGACTAGAGACAATGAGCAGTTCTTC. Protein: CASSSLTGTRDNEQFF.

The V call is TRBV13, the J call TRBJ2-1; possibly TRBD2 for D (6 bases). V lost 4 bases and J 8 bases, leaving 15 bases between the germline ends. Germline V gene data show CDR1 as PRHDT and CDR2 as FYEKMQ (reference sequence). CDR3 length: 14 amino acids. In DNA form, the CDR3 reads TGTGCCAGCAGCTGGGGGACTGGGCGGGATGAGCAGTTCTTC. Translating gives CASSWGTGRDEQFF.